This T cell receptor (beta chain) was obtained from a study of post-analysis software for immune sequencing data. This clonotype appeared many times. Its specificity is unknown. Germline V gene data show CDR1 as MGHRA and CDR2 as YSYEKL. V lost 1 base to trimming and J lost 4 bases; unmatched junction nucleotides: 9. The CDR3 contains 17 residues. Prepared TCR beta cDNA libraries contained unique molecular identifiers. TCRdb re-called the PCR reads through MiXCR, storing one row per CDR3 protein. The repertoire holds a few hundred thousand distinct CDR3 sequences, with 36% as singletons. Whole-study results and caveats: Roughly five TRBV segments were significantly more frequent in patients than in controls. TRBV5-6, TRBV5-1 and TRBV20-1 were among these segments. Versus controls, multiple sclerosis patients showed significantly lower diversity (normalized Chao1).

The TCR comes from a girl aged 5 to 17 with multiple sclerosis. V is TRBV4-1 and J is TRBJ2-1; 8 bases align to TRBD2. The sequenced sample consisted of blood. In DNA, the CDR3 is TGCGCCAGCAGCCAAGTGGTGGTAGCGGGGCGTTACAATGAGCAGTTCTTC. It yields the protein CASSQVVVAGRYNEQFF.